One sample yielded the 11 T cell receptor beta chains listed below, sequenced in a study of T cell responses to AZD1222 COVID-19 vaccine. TCRdb's copy holds only in-frame clones and misses some; the assay was immunoSEQ multiplex PCR. The sample lists roughly 140,000 clones, just over 90% seen once, with 1.5% to 2% in the top ten. The sequencing used peripheral blood, collected on day 0 of AZD1222 vaccination. The source of these receptors is an adult in good health.

The chain has TRBV9 and TRBJ2-3; D is possibly TRBD1 (5 bases). The CDR3 totals 18 residues. V lost 2 bases, J lost 6 bases, and 25 bases lay in between. Germline values: CDR1 SGDLS, CDR2 YYNGEE. The CDR3 reads CASSVRRADKPGVDTQYF. DNA of the CDR3: TGTGCCAGCAGCGTTCGTAGGGCGGACAAGCCCGGCGTGGATACGCAGTATTTT.

Comments on this clone: The same CDR3 is also encoded by other DNA sequences in this sample. V and J are TRBV4-2 and TRBJ1-2, with D perhaps TRBD1 (5 bases). V gave up 0 bases and J gave up 8 bases, with 10 bases separating them. Per germline, CDR1 LGHNA and CDR2 YNFKEQ. The length of the CDR3 is 13 residues. CDR3 DNA: TGTGCCAGCAGCCAAGATCGAGGGGCCGGCTACACCTTC. Protein product: CASSQDRGAGYTF.

The CDR3 is CASSLGRKGPTQYF. CDR3 DNA sequence: TGTGCCAGCAGCTTGGGGCGTAAGGGCCCGACCCAGTACTTC. This chain links TRBV5-6 with TRBJ2-5; no clear D gene. The germline gives CDR1 SGHDT, CDR2 YYEEEE. Trimming removed 0 bases at V and 7 bases at J, with 13 bases between. The CDR3 loop spans 14 amino acids.

The CDR3 sequence: CASSQALSTGAKNIQYF. The CDR3 DNA reads TGTGCCAGCAGCCAAGCCCTCTCCACGGGGGCCAAAAACATTCAGTACTTC. The chain links TRBV3-1 (or the pseudogene TRBV3-2) to TRBJ2-4; D is perhaps TRBD2 (5 bases). Germline CDR1 is LGHDT and CDR2 is YNNKEL (reference sequence). Trimming cost V 1 base and J 1 base, with 14 bases left between them. This CDR3 spans 17 amino acids.

There are a few counts of this clone. The rearrangement uses TRBV11-2 and TRBJ1-6; weak D call: TRBD1 (6 bases). The CDR3 contains 15 residues. Germline values: CDR1 SGHAT, CDR2 FQNNGV. Trimming left V 5 bases short and J 7 bases short, with 15 bases between. In DNA form, the CDR3 reads TGTGCCAGCAGCCTAACGGACAGCGTAAATTCACCCCTCCACTTT. Encoded protein: CASSLTDSVNSPLHF.

The chain combines TRBV4-1 with TRBJ1-2, with D unclear. The CDR3 runs to 15 residues. The V and J ends lost 1 base and 2 bases respectively, with 11 bases between them. In germline, CDR1 is MGHRA, CDR2 YSYEKL. CDR3 in amino acids: CASSQGAGQNYGYTF. The CDR3 region has the DNA TGCGCCAGCAGCCAAGGGGCAGGCCAAAACTATGGCTACACCTTC.

This rearrangement joins TRBV2 to TRBJ1-1, with 11 bases that match TRBD1. The J segment lost 6 bases and the V segment lost 6 bases, leaving 6 bases of the junction unmatched. This CDR3 region has 14 residues. Germline lookup yields CDR1 SNHLY and CDR2 FYNNEI. DNA of the CDR3: TGTGCCAGCAGAAGGGGACAGGGGGGTTCTGAAGCTTTCTTT. Its translation: CASRRGQGGSEAFF.

The chain employs TRBV5-1 and TRBJ2-1; D not certain. V dropped 2 bases and J dropped 5 bases, with 11 bases sitting between them. Germline CDR1 SGHRS, CDR2 YFSETQ. The CDR3 extends over 14 amino acids. The CDR3 DNA sequence: TGCGCCAGCAGCTTCTTGGACGTGGACAATGAGCAGTTCTTC. It is translated as CASSFLDVDNEQFF. The full variable domain, completed using reference TRBV5-1 and TRBJ2-1, is KAGVTQTPRYLIKTRGQQVTLSCSPISGHRSVSWYQQTPGQGLQFLFEYFSETQRNKGNFPGRFSGRQFSNSRSEMNVSTLELGDSALYLCASSFLDVDNEQFFGPGTRLTVL.

This rearrangement joins TRBV25-1 to TRBJ1-2; D call uncertain. Between the trimmed V and J ends, which lost 1 base and 3 bases, there was a span of 9 bases. The germline V gene has CDR1 MGHDK and CDR2 SYGVNS. This CDR3 comprises 14 residues. The CDR3 DNA reads as TGTGCCAGCAGTGAATCCAACAGATACTATGGCTACACCTTC. Protein: CASSESNRYYGYTF.

Only one count was recorded for this clone. This chain uses TRBV5-4 with TRBJ2-1, with TRBD2 matching over 7 bases. CDR1 SGHNT and CDR2 YYREEE come from the germline V gene (reference sequence). The CDR3 length is 14 residues. The trim removed 3 bases at V and 1 base at J, leaving 1 base unmatched. CDR3 coding DNA: TGTGCCAGCAGCTCGGGGGGATCCTACAATGAGCAGTTCTTC. Translation: CASSSGGSYNEQFF.

This rearrangement joins TRBV15 to TRBJ2-3; 10 bases map to TRBD2. Trimming cost V 0 bases and J 5 bases; bases outside gene matches: 2. Germline loops: CDR1 LNHNV, CDR2 YYDKDF (reference sequence). This CDR3 is built from 15 residues. The CDR3 here is CATSREAGGGDTQYF. The CDR3 DNA sequence: TGTGCCACCAGCAGAGAAGCGGGAGGGGGAGATACGCAGTATTTT.